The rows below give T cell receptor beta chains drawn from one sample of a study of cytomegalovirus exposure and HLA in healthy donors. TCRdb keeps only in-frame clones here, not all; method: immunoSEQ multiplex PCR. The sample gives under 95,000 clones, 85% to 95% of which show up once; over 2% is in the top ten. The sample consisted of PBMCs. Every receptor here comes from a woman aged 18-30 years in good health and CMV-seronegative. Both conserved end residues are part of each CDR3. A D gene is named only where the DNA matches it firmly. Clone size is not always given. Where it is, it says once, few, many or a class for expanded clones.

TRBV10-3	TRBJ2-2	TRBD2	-	CAISEKPGTSGAGELFF	TGTGCCATCAGTGAGAAACCCGGGACTAGCGGTGCCGGGGAGCTGTTTTTT
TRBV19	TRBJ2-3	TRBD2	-	CASSMASGKADTQYF	TGTGCCAGTAGTATGGCGAGCGGGAAAGCCGATACGCAGTATTTT
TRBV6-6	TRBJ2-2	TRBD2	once	CASSQAGVGGELFF	TGTGCCAGCAGTCAAGCGGGAGTTGGCGGGGAGCTGTTTTTT
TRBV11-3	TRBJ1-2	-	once	CASSLVAEGYTF	TGTGCCAGCAGCTTGGTGGCGGAGGGCTACACCTTC
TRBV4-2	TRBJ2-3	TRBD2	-	CASSRGGESDTQYF	TGTGCCAGCAGCCGGGGAGGGGAATCCGATACGCAGTATTTT
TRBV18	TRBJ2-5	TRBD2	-	CASSPSGTGLAETQYF	TGTGCCAGCTCACCGTCAGGAACGGGACTAGCCGAGACCCAGTACTTC
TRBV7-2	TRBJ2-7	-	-	CASSPGGGTNSYEQYF	TGTGCCAGCAGCCCTGGGGGTGGGACAAACTCCTACGAGCAGTACTTC
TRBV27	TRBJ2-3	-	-	CASSFRTGDTQYF	TGTGCCAGCAGTTTTCGAACCGGGGATACGCAGTATTTT
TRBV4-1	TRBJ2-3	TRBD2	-	CASSQQPAGTSPHTQYF	TGCGCCAGCAGCCAGCAACCCGCCGGGACTAGCCCTCATACGCAGTATTTT
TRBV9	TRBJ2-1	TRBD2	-	CASSASGGNEQFF	TGTGCCAGCAGTGCTAGCGGGGGAAATGAGCAGTTCTTC
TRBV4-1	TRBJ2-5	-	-	CASSQVGQGLETQYF	TGCGCCAGCAGCCAAGTAGGGCAGGGTCTCGAGACCCAGTACTTC
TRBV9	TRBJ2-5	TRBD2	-	CASSVASGTAQETQYF	TGTGCCAGCAGCGTAGCTAGCGGGACGGCCCAAGAGACCCAGTACTTC
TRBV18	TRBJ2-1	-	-	CASSPFGDYNEQFF	TGTGCCAGCTCACCTTTCGGGGACTACAATGAGCAGTTCTTC
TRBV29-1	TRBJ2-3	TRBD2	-	CSVSPSPRTSGRFSTSDTQYF	TGCAGCGTCAGCCCTTCACCCCGGACTAGCGGGAGGTTTAGCACATCAGATACGCAGTATTTT
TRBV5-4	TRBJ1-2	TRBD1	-	CASSQDRGGYTF	TGTGCCAGCAGCCAGGACAGGGGCGGCTACACCTTC
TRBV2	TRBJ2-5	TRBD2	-	CASSVLLAAQETQYF	TGTGCCAGCAGTGTCCTGCTAGCGGCGCAAGAGACCCAGTACTTC
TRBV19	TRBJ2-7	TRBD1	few	CASSSMDRGIRDEQYF	TGTGCCAGTAGTAGTATGGACAGGGGGATTAGGGACGAGCAGTACTTC
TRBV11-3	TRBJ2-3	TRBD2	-	CASSSVAGGTDTQYF	TGTGCCAGCAGCTCTGTAGCGGGAGGGACAGATACGCAGTATTTT
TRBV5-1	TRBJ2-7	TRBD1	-	CASSTGTGGYEQYF	TGCGCCAGCAGCACAGGGACAGGCGGTTACGAGCAGTACTTC
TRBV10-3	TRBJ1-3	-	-	CAISGRESSGNTIYF	TGTGCCATCAGTGGGCGGGAGAGCTCTGGAAACACCATATATTTT
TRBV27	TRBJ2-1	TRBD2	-	CASSLKSGGANEQFF	TGTGCCAGCAGTTTAAAGAGCGGGGGGGCTAATGAGCAGTTCTTC
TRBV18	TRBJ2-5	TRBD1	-	CASSPRQGDGETQYF	TGTGCCAGCTCACCACGACAGGGGGACGGCGAGACCCAGTACTTC
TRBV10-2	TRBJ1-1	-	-	CASSERGRLNTEAFF	TGCGCCAGCAGTGAGAGAGGAAGGTTGAACACTGAAGCTTTCTTT
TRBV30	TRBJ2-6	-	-	CAWTSDSAGANVLTF	TGTGCCTGGACCTCGGACAGTGCTGGGGCCAACGTCCTGACTTTC
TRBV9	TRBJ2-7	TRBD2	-	CASSIGTSGTYEQYF	TGTGCCAGCAGCATCGGGACTAGCGGTACTTACGAGCAGTACTTC
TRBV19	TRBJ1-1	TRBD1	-	CASFRTGRGTEAFF	TGTGCCAGTTTTCGGACAGGGCGAGGAACTGAAGCTTTCTTT
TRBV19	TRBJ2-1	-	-	CASSRQAGQSYNEQFF	TGTGCCAGTAGTCGACAGGCGGGACAGTCCTACAATGAGCAGTTCTTC
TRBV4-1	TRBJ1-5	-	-	CASSQPDRSVPQHF	TGCGCCAGCAGCCAACCTGACAGGTCCGTACCCCAGCATTTT
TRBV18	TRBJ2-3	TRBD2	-	CASSHQGETSGGLMTDTQYF	TGTGCCAGCTCACACCAAGGGGAGACTAGCGGGGGCCTTATGACAGATACGCAGTATTTT
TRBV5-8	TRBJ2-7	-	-	CASSLVGRGSYEQYF	TGTGCCAGCAGCTTGGTCGGAAGAGGGTCCTACGAGCAGTACTTC
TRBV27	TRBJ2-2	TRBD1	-	CASSSQGAGAGELFF	TGTGCCAGCAGTTCTCAGGGGGCAGGTGCCGGGGAGCTGTTTTTT
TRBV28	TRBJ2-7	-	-	CASSQLEITAEQYF	TGTGCCAGCAGCCAGCTAGAGATTACGGCGGAGCAGTACTTC
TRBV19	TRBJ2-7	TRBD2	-	CASSMTSDSSYEQYF	TGTGCCAGTAGTATGACTAGCGATAGCTCCTACGAGCAGTACTTC
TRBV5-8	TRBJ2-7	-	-	CASSYSADSYYEQYF	TGTGCCAGCAGCTATTCCGCGGACAGTTACTACGAGCAGTACTTC
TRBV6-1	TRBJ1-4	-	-	CASSKWDGGEKLFF	TGTGCCAGCAGCAAATGGGACGGGGGGGAAAAACTGTTTTTT
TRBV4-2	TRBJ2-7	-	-	CASSQALQGEFEQYF	TGTGCCAGCAGCCAAGCTCTACAGGGAGAGTTCGAGCAGTACTTC
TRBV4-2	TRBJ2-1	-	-	CASTSYNEQFF	TGTGCCAGCACCTCTTACAATGAGCAGTTCTTC
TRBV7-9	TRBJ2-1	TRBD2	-	CASSLVAGGRRDEQFF	TGTGCCAGCAGCTTAGTTGCGGGGGGGCGGAGAGATGAGCAGTTCTTC
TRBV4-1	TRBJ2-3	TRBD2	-	CASSQDRLAGEDTQYF	TGCGCCAGCAGCCAAGATCGCCTAGCGGGAGAAGATACGCAGTATTTT
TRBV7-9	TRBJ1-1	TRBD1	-	CASSFGPGQVNTEAFF	TGTGCCAGCAGCTTTGGACCGGGACAGGTTAACACTGAAGCTTTCTTT
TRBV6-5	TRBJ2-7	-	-	CASSSEGYEQYF	TGTGCCAGCAGCTCAGAGGGATACGAGCAGTACTTC
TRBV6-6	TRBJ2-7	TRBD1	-	CASRAGQGAYEQYF	TGTGCCAGCAGAGCGGGACAGGGGGCCTACGAGCAGTACTTC
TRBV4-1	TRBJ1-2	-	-	CASSQGGGFRVGYGYTF	TGCGCCAGCAGCCAAGGGGGAGGGTTTCGGGTCGGCTATGGCTACACCTTC
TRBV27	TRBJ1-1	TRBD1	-	CASSIQGAPEAFF	TGTGCCAGCAGTATACAGGGGGCGCCTGAAGCTTTCTTT
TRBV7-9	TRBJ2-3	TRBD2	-	CASSLGARAGGTDTQYF	TGTGCCAGCAGCTTAGGGGCCCGGGCGGGAGGCACAGATACGCAGTATTTT
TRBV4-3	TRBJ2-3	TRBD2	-	CASSQGPSGDTQYF	TGCGCCAGCAGCCAAGGACCTAGCGGGGATACGCAGTATTTT
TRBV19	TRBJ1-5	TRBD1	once	CASGQGVNQPQHF	TGTGCCAGCGGACAGGGAGTTAATCAGCCCCAGCATTTT
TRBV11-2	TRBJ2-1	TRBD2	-	CASSLETGGNEQFF	TGTGCCAGCAGCTTGGAGACGGGGGGCAATGAGCAGTTCTTC
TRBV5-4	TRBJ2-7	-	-	CASSSTSRRDSYEQYF	TGTGCCAGCAGCTCCACCTCTCGAAGAGACTCCTACGAGCAGTACTTC
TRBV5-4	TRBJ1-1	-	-	CASSSTWDKWNTEAFF	TGTGCCAGCAGCTCTACTTGGGACAAATGGAACACTGAAGCCTTCTTT
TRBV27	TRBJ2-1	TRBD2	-	CASSLSGRVGNEQFF	TGTGCCAGCAGCCTTAGCGGGAGGGTTGGGAATGAGCAGTTCTTC
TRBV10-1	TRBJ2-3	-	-	CASSDSRGEDTQYF	TGCGCCAGCAGTGACTCACGAGGAGAAGATACGCAGTATTTT
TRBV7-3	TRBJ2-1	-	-	CASSFPPGEQFF	TGTGCCAGCAGCTTCCCACCGGGTGAGCAGTTCTTC
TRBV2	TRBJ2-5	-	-	CASSKRPGVETQYF	TGTGCCAGCAGTAAAAGACCTGGAGTAGAGACCCAGTACTTC
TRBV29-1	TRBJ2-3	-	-	CSVTRLSGTDTQYF	TGCAGCGTTACGAGACTCTCAGGCACAGATACGCAGTATTTT